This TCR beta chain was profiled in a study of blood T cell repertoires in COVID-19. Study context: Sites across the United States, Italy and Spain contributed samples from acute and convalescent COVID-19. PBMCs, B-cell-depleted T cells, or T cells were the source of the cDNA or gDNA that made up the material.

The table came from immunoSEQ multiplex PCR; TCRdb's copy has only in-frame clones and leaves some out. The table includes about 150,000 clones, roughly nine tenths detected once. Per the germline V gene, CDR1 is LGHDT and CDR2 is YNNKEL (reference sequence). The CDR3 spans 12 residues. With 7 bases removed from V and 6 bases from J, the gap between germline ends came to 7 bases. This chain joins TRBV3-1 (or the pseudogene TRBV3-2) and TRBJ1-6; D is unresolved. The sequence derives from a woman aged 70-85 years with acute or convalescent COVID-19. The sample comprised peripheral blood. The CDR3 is CASTRSNSPLHF. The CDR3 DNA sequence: TGTGCCAGCACCCGGAGTAATTCACCCCTCCACTTT.